The 14 T cell receptor beta chains given below trace back to one sample, sequenced in a study of Ad26.COV2.S vaccination and SARS-CoV-2 variants (dated by TCRdb to the early 2020s). Libraries were prepared through the immunoSEQ multiplex PCR assay. TCRdb mirrors the immuneACCESS table, restricted to in-frame sequences. Some clones are absent from its copies; in checked studies, under half trace to an unresolved V gene, and the reason for the others is unknown. Across this sample there are fewer than 800,000 clones, with more than 70% seen only once. The ten largest account for about 1.5% of the sample. The label giving this sample's treatment or condition can be read as: around 19 received Ad26.COV2.S at low or high dose, single or two shots; about 5 received placebo; per-sample allocation not given. Repertoires of vaccine and placebo recipients were sequenced from samples taken on day 63 after the first injection.

The sample consisted of peripheral blood, taken in a trial of Ad26.COV2.S vaccine versus placebo. Every receptor here comes from a person between 18 and 59 years old who received the Ad26.COV2.S COVID-19 vaccine or a placebo.

This clone was detected once. The chain links TRBV5-1 to TRBJ1-1; D perhaps matches TRBD1 (6 bases). The CDR3 covers 14 residues. Trimming took off 9 bases at V and 0 bases at J, with 15 bases between the two ends. Germline V CDR1 and CDR2: SGHRS, YFSETQ. The CDR3 here is CATQQGPMNTEAFF. CDR3 DNA sequence: TGCGCCACCCAACAGGGCCCCATGAACACTGAAGCTTTCTTT.

CDR3 sequence: CASSLSGAHEQYF. The CDR3 DNA reads as TGTGCCAGCAGTTTATCAGGGGCCCACGAGCAGTACTTC. The gene calls are TRBV12-3 or TRBV12-4 and TRBJ2-7, with D tentatively TRBD1 (6 bases). This CDR3 has 13 residues. V lost 2 bases, J lost 5 bases, and 10 bases lay in between.

The V gene is TRBV12-3 or TRBV12-4, the J gene TRBJ1-6; D ambiguous. The V end lost 5 bases, the J end lost 10 bases, and 9 bases lay between the germline ends. This CDR3 spans 12 amino acids. This CDR3 is CASSNPVSPLHF. The CDR3 DNA follows: TGTGCCAGCAGTAACCCGGTGTCACCCCTCCACTTT.

CDR3 sequence (DNA): TGTGCCAGCAGTTACTCGACTAGCGGGTACAATGAGCAGTTCTTC. Its translation is CASSYSTSGYNEQFF. This rearrangement joins TRBV6-2 or TRBV6-3 to TRBJ2-1; 10 bases are a match to TRBD2. Trimming at V came to 0 bases and at J to 4 bases, leaving 0 bases not matched to a gene. The CDR3 spans 15 residues. From germline, CDR1 is MNHEY and CDR2 SVGEGT.

The rearrangement uses TRBV18 and TRBJ2-1; TRBD1 matches at 9 bases. The trim removed 3 bases at V and 3 bases at J, leaving 9 bases unmatched. This CDR3 is built from 17 residues. Per the germline V gene, CDR1 is KGHSH and CDR2 is LQKENI. The CDR3 DNA is TGTGCCAGCTCACCGCTAGGCGGGACAGGGCTCTACAATGAGCAGTTCTTC. Translated, it gives CASSPLGGTGLYNEQFF.

The chain employs TRBV7-2 and TRBJ2-3; D unclear. This CDR3 is built from 12 residues. V was cut by 5 bases and J by 2 bases, with 5 bases left in between. Germline V gives CDR1 SGHTA, CDR2 FQGNSA. The CDR3 bases are TGTGCCAGCAGCCGATACACAGATACGCAGTATTTT. Protein sequence: CASSRYTDTQYF.

This CDR3 reads CAQRGRANTEAFF. The CDR3 DNA reads TGTGCCCAGCGCGGCCGGGCAAACACTGAAGCTTTCTTT. The V and J genes are TRBV30 and TRBJ1-1; D gene ambiguous. Trimming shortened V by 8 bases and J by 2 bases, and 15 bases separated the two germline ends. Per germline, CDR1 GTSNPN and CDR2 SVGIG (reference sequence). The CDR3 is 13 amino acids.

The chain links TRBV4-2 to TRBJ2-1; no firm D call. The CDR3 has 13 residues. Trimming cost V 2 bases and J 3 bases, with 5 bases left between them. The germline gives CDR1 LGHNA, CDR2 YNFKEQ. This CDR3 is CASSQPGYNEQFF. The CDR3, as DNA: TGTGCCAGCAGCCAACCGGGCTACAATGAGCAGTTCTTC.

The rearrangement joins TRBV5-6 to TRBJ2-1, with D maybe TRBD1 (6 bases). The CDR3 has 13 amino acids. Trimming took 4 bases from V and 9 from J, leaving 14 bases between them. Germline CDR1 is SGHDT and CDR2 is YYEEEE. CDR3 DNA: TGTGCCAGCAGCGGATACAGGGTCGGTGAGCAGTTCTTC. Translated, it gives CASSGYRVGEQFF.

This chain uses TRBV30 with TRBJ1-1, with a weak D call TRBD1 (5 bases). CDR1 is GTSNPN and CDR2 is SVGIG in the germline V gene (reference sequence). V dropped 2 bases and J dropped 5 bases, with 12 bases sitting between them. The CDR3 is made up of 13 amino acids. In nucleotides, the CDR3 is TGTGCCTGGAGTACTCTCGGGGGGACTGAAGCTTTCTTT. The encoded protein is CAWSTLGGTEAFF.

The genes are TRBV5-5 and TRBJ1-5; the D gene is possibly TRBD1 (6 bases). The CDR3 length is 13 residues. The ends were cut back, 5 bases at V and 4 bases at J, with 10 bases in the middle. CDR1 and CDR2 (germline): SGHKS, YYEKEE (reference sequence). CDR3 sequence: CASSSGHNQPQHF. The CDR3 DNA reads TGTGCCAGCAGTTCGGGACATAATCAGCCCCAGCATTTT.

Here the CDR3 DNA reads TGCGCCAGCAGCTTCCGACAGGGCGATGGCTACACCTTC. Protein product: CASSFRQGDGYTF. The gene calls are TRBV5-1 and TRBJ1-2, with TRBD1 matching over 7 bases. Germline assignment: CDR1 SGHRS and CDR2 YFSETQ. The CDR3 loop spans 13 amino acids. V was pared by 2 bases and J by 6 bases, with 4 bases of the junction left unmatched.

The CDR3 DNA sequence: TGTGCCAGCAGCGCGTCGCCGGTGAACACTGAAGCTTTCTTT. It encodes CASSASPVNTEAFF. This sequence joins TRBV9 and TRBJ1-1; D uncertain. CDR3 length: 14 residues. CDR1 and CDR2 from the germline V gene are SGDLS and YYNGEE. The V and J ends lost 3 bases and 0 bases respectively, with 9 bases between them.

The rearrangement links TRBV5-1 to TRBJ2-1; D ambiguous. Trimming took off 1 base at V and 8 bases at J, with 4 bases between the two ends. Germline lookup yields CDR1 SGHRS and CDR2 YFSETQ. This CDR3 has 11 amino acids. The CDR3 reads CASSLLDEQFF. CDR3 sequence (DNA): TGCGCCAGCAGCTTGCTCGATGAGCAGTTCTTC.